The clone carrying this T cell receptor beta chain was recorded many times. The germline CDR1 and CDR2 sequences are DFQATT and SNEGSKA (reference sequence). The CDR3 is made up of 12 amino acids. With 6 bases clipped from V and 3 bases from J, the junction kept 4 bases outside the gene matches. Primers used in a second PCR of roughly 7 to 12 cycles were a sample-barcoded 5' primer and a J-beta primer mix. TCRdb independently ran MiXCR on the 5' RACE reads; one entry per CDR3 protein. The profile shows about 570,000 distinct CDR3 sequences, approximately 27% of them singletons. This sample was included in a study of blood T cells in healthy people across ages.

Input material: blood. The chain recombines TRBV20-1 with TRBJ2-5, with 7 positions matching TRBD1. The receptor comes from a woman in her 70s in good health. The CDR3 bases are TGCAGTGCACTAGACAGGGAAGAGACCCAGTACTTC. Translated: CSALDREETQYF.